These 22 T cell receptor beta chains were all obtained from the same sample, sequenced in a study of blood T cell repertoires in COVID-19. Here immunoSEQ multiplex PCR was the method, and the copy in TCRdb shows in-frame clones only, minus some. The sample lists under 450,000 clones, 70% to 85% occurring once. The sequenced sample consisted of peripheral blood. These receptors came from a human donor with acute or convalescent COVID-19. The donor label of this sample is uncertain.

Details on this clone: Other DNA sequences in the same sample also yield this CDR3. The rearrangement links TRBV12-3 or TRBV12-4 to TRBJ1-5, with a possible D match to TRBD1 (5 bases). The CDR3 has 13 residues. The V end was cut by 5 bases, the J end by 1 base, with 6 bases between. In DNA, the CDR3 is TGTGCCAGCAGTCGACAGAGCAATCAGCCCCAGCATTTT. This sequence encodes CASSRQSNQPQHF.

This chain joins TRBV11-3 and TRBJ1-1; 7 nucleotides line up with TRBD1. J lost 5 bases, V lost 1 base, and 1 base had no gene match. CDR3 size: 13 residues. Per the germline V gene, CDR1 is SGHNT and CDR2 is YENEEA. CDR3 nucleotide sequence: TGTGCCAGCAGCTTAGCCAGGGGGACTGAAGCTTTCTTT. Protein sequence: CASSLARGTEAFF.

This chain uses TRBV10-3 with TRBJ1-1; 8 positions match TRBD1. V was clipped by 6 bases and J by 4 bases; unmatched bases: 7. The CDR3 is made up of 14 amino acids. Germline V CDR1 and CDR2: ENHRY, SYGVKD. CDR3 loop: CAIRQRQGSTEAFF. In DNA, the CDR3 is TGTGCCATCAGGCAAAGACAGGGGAGCACTGAAGCTTTCTTT.

The CDR3: CASSFLPGQENYGYTF. CDR3 sequence (DNA): TGCGCCAGCAGCTTTCTTCCGGGACAGGAGAACTATGGCTACACCTTC. V gene TRBV5-1 combines with J gene TRBJ1-2; the match to TRBD1 covers 8 bases. The CDR3 totals 16 residues. V was clipped by 2 bases and J by 2 bases; unmatched bases: 8. Germline values: CDR1 SGHRS, CDR2 YFSETQ.

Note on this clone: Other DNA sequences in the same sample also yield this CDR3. CDR3 amino acids: CASSRRGSNQPQHF. For the CDR3, the DNA is TGTGCCAGCAGCCGCCGAGGTAGCAATCAGCCCCAGCATTTT. The chain couples TRBV5-6 to TRBJ1-5; D unclear. Deletions cut 4 bases from V and 0 bases from J, with 8 bases between. Germline loops: CDR1 SGHDT, CDR2 YYEEEE. The CDR3 totals 14 residues.

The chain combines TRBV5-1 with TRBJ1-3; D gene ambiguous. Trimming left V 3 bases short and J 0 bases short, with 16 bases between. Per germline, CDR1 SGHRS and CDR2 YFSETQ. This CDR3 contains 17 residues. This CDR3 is CASSSTPGGSSGNTIYF. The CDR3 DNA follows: TGCGCCAGCAGCTCTACGCCGGGCGGGTCCTCTGGAAACACCATATATTTT.

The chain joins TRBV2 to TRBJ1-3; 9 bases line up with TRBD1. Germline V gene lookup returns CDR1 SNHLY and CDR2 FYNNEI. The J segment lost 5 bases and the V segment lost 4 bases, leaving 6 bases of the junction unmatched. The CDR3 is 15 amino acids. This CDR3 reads CASSAGTGQRNTIYF. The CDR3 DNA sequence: TGTGCCAGCAGTGCCGGGACAGGGCAGAGAAACACCATATATTTT.

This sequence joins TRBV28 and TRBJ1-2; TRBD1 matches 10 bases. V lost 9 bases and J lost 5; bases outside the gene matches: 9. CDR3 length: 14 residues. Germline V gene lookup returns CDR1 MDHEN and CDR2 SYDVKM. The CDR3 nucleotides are TGTGCCAGTTACTCCCCGGACAGGGGGTATGGCTACACCTTC. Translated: CASYSPDRGYGYTF.

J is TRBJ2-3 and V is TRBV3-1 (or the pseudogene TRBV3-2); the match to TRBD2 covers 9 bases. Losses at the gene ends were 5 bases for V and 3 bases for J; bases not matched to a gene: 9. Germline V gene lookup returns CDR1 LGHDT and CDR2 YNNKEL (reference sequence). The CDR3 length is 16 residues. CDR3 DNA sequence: TGTGCCAGCAGCTTGGAACCGGGACTAGCTACAGATACGCAGTATTTT. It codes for CASSLEPGLATDTQYF.

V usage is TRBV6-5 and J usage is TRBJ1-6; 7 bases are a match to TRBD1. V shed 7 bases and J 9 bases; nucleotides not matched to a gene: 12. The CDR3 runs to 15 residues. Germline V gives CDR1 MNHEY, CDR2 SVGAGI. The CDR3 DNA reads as TGTGCCAGCACTAAACGACAGGGAGGTATTTCACCCCTCCACTTT. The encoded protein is CASTKRQGGISPLHF.

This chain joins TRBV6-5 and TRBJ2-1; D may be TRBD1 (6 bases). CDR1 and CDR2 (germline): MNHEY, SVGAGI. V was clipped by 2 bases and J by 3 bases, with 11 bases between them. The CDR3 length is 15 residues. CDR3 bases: TGTGCCAGCAGTTACCTGGGACACCTCTACAATGAGCAGTTCTTC. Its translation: CASSYLGHLYNEQFF.

CDR3 region: CASSPTGVSHNEQFF. The CDR3 nucleotides are TGTGCCAGCAGCCCTACAGGGGTGTCCCACAATGAGCAGTTCTTC. The chain employs TRBV3-1 (or the pseudogene TRBV3-2) and TRBJ2-1; 7 bases align to TRBD1. V dropped 4 bases and J dropped 5; count of bases not matched to a gene: 8. The CDR3 sequence is 15 residues long. CDR1 and CDR2 from the germline V gene are LGHDT and YNNKEL (reference sequence).

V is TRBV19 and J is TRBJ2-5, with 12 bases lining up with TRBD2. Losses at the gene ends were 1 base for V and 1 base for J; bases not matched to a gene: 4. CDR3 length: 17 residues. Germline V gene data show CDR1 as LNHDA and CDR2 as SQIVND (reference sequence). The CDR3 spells CASSIGLAGVVQETQYF. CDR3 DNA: TGTGCCAGTAGTATAGGACTAGCGGGGGTCGTCCAAGAGACCCAGTACTTC. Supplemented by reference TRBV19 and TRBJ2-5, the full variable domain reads DGGITQSPKYLFRKEGQNVTLSCEQNLNHDAMYWYRQDPGQGLRLIYYSQIVNDFQKGDIAEGYSVSREKKESFPLTVTSAQKNPTAFYLCASSIGLAGVVQETQYFGPGTRLLVL.

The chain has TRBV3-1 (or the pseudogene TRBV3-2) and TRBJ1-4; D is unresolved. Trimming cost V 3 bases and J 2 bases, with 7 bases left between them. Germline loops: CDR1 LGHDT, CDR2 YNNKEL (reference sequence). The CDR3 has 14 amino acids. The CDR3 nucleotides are TGTGCCAGCAGCCAGGCAGGTACTAATGAAAAACTGTTTTTT. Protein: CASSQAGTNEKLFF.

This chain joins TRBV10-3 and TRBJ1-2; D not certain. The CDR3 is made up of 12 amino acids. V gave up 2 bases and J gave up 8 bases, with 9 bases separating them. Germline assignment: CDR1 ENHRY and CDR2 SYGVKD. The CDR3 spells CAISERWEGYTF. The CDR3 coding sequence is TGTGCCATCAGTGAGCGGTGGGAGGGCTACACCTTC.

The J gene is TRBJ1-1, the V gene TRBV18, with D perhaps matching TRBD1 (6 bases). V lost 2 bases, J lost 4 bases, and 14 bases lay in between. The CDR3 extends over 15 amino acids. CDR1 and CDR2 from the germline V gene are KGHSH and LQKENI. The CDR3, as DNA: TGTGCCAGCTCACCAACGGCAGGGGTTGGCACTGAAGCTTTCTTT. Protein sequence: CASSPTAGVGTEAFF.

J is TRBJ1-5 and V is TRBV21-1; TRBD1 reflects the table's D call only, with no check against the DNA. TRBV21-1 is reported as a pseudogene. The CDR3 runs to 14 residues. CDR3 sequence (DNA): TGTGCCAGCAGCAAAGGGGGGCAGCCGGGGCCCCAGCATTTT. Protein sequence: CASSKGGQPGPQHF.

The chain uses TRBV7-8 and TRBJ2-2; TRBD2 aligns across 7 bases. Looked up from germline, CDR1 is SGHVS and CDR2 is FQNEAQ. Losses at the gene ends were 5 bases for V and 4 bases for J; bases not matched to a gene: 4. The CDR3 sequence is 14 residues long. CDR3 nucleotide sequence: TGTGCCAGCAGCGCTAGGGAGGGCACCGGGGAGCTGTTTTTT. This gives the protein CASSAREGTGELFF.

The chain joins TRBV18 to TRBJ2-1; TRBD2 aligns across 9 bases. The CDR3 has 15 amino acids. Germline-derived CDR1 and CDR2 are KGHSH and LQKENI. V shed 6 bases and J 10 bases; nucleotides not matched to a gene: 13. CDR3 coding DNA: TGTGCCAGCTCCATAACAAATTTAGCGGGAGACGAGCAGTTCTTC. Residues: CASSITNLAGDEQFF.

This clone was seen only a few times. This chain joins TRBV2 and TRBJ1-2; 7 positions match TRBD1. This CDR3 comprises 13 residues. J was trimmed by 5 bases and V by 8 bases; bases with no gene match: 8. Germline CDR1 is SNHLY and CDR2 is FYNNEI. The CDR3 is CASALGTDYGYTF. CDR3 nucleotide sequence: TGTGCCAGCGCCCTCGGGACAGATTATGGCTACACCTTC. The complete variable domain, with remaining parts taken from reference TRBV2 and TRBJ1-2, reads EPEVTQTPSHQVTQMGQEVILRCVPISNHLYFYWYRQILGQKVEFLVSFYNNEISEKSEIFDDQFSVERPDGSNFTLKIRSTKLEDSAMYFCASALGTDYGYTFGSGTRLTVV.

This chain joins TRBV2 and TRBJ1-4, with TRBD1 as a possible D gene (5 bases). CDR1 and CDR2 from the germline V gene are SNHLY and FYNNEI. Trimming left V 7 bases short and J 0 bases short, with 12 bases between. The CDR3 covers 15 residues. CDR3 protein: CASTIETATNEKLFF. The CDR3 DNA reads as TGTGCCAGCACCATAGAGACAGCAACTAATGAAAAACTGTTTTTT. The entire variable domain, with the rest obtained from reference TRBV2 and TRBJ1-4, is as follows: EPEVTQTPSHQVTQMGQEVILRCVPISNHLYFYWYRQILGQKVEFLVSFYNNEISEKSEIFDDQFSVERPDGSNFTLKIRSTKLEDSAMYFCASTIETATNEKLFFGSGTQLSVL.

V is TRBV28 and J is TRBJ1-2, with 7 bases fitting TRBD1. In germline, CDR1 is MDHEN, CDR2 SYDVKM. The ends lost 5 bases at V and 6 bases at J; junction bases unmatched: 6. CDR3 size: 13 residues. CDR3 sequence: CASSPGTADGYTF. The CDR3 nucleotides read TGTGCCAGCAGTCCCGGGACAGCCGATGGCTACACCTTC.